The rows below give T cell receptor beta chains drawn from one sample of a study of Ad26.COV2.S vaccination and SARS-CoV-2 variants. Here immunoSEQ multiplex PCR was the method, and the copy in TCRdb shows in-frame clones only, minus some. The table has a few hundred thousand clones, around 86% seen once. Material: peripheral blood, obtained in a trial of Ad26.COV2.S vaccine versus placebo. These receptors were taken from a person aged 18 to 65 who received the Ad26.COV2.S COVID-19 vaccine or a placebo. Both conserved end residues are part of each CDR3. The D gene is left open where the match is weak. Clone size, where shown, is once, few, many, or a class for clones that have expanded.

TRBV10-3,-,-,TRBJ2-1,CAISAGTSSYNEQFF,TGTGCCATCAGTGCCGGGACCTCCTCCTACAATGAGCAGTTCTTC
TRBV3-1/TRBV3-2,-,-,TRBJ2-7,CASSQERRDSGQYF,TGTGCCAGCAGCCAAGAGAGGAGGGATAGCGGGCAGTACTTC
TRBV27,-,-,TRBJ2-2,CASSLSSTGELFF,TGTGCCAGCAGTTTATCCAGCACCGGGGAGCTGTTTTTT
TRBV4-2,TRBD1,-,TRBJ1-1,CASSHPWDRENTEAFF,TGTGCCAGCAGCCACCCGTGGGACAGGGAGAACACTGAAGCTTTCTTT
TRBV18,-,-,TRBJ2-7,CASTLPGDRAYEQYF,TGTGCCAGTACTTTACCGGGGGACAGAGCCTACGAGCAGTACTTC
TRBV14,TRBD1,-,TRBJ1-6,CASSRGLGTGYNSPLHF,TGTGCCAGCAGCCGAGGGCTGGGGACAGGGTATAATTCACCCCTCCACTTT
TRBV4-2,-,-,TRBJ1-6,CASSQGSPFNSPLHF,TGTGCCAGCAGCCAAGGTTCCCCCTTTAATTCACCCCTCCACTTT
TRBV5-1,TRBD2,-,TRBJ2-7,CASSVTGTSGGASVFEQYF,TGCGCCAGCAGCGTAACCGGGACTAGCGGGGGGGCCTCTGTATTTGAGCAGTACTTC
TRBV10-3,-,-,TRBJ2-7,CAIREGSGDYEQYF,TGTGCCATCAGGGAGGGTTCCGGCGATTACGAGCAGTACTTC
TRBV2,TRBD1,-,TRBJ1-4,CASSERQGLNEKLFF,TGTGCCAGCAGTGAACGACAGGGGCTTAATGAAAAACTGTTTTTT
TRBV6-4,-,-,TRBJ2-3,CASSDRGGTDTQYF,TGTGCCAGCAGTGACAGGGGCGGCACAGATACGCAGTATTTT
TRBV27,TRBD1,once,TRBJ1-3,CASSKWGTGNSGNTIYF,TGTGCCAGCAGTAAATGGGGGACAGGGAACTCTGGAAACACCATATATTTT
TRBV4-1,-,-,TRBJ1-1,CASSQVIGLNTEAFF,TGCGCCAGCAGCCAAGTAATAGGACTGAACACTGAAGCTTTCTTT
TRBV6-5,TRBD2,-,TRBJ2-5,CASSYSGGIQETQYF,TGTGCCAGCAGTTATAGCGGGGGGATCCAAGAGACCCAGTACTTC
TRBV10-3,-,-,TRBJ1-5,CALYRDHSGQPQHF,TGTGCCCTATACAGGGACCACTCAGGACAGCCCCAGCATTTT
TRBV2,-,-,TRBJ2-5,CASSKGGGGETQYF,TGTGCCAGCAGTAAGGGGGGCGGGGGAGAGACCCAGTACTTC
TRBV4-2,-,-,TRBJ1-4,CASSQGSKPQEKLFF,TGTGCCAGCAGCCAAGGCAGCAAGCCCCAGGAAAAACTGTTTTTT